This T cell receptor (beta chain) emerged from a study of identical twins. Study outcomes and limitations: Zero-insertion analyses were open to partial confounding by invariant MAIT and iNKT cells. The more abundant beta clonotypes in cord blood had fewer insertions, and memory repertoires did not show this.

Unique molecular identifiers were present on cDNA, and template switching added a universal primer site. TCRdb used MiXCR to reprocess the 5' RACE reads, holding one entry per CDR3 protein. The table has about 480,000 distinct CDR3 sequences, over 12% seen once. Among all donors, each was a healthy Caucasian. This clonotype was picked up a small number of times. Antigen specificity is unknown. These sequences were also reported in another study, on yellow fever vaccine responses in identical twins.

Sequencing used CD4+ T cells sorted from blood. The clonotype comes from a woman under 30 in good health.

CDR3 sequence reads: CASSSYSSGQGNEYF. CDR3 bases: TGTGCCAGCAGTTCTTATTCGTCGGGACAGGGGAATGAGTACTTC. The genes are TRBV28 and TRBJ2-7, with 10 bases fitting TRBD1. V dropped 4 bases and J dropped 11; count of bases not matched to a gene: 14. This CDR3 comprises 15 residues. Germline V CDR1 and CDR2: MDHEN, SYDVKM.